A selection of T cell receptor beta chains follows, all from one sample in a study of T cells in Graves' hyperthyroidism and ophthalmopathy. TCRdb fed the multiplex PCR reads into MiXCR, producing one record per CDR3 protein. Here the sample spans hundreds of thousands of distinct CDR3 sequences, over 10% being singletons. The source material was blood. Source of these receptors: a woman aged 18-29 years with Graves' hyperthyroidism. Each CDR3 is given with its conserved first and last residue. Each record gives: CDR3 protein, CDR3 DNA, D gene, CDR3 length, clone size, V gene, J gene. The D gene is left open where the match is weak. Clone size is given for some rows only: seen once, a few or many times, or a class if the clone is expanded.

CASSTQEGVSSYNEQFF,TGCGCCAGCAGCACGCAGGAGGGCGTGAGCTCCTACAATGAGCAGTTCTTC,.,17,many,TRBV4-1,TRBJ2-1
CATAGGDGDTQYF,TGTGCCACCGCCGGTGGGGACGGAGATACGCAGTATTTT,.,13,.,TRBV24-1,TRBJ2-3
CSASGSSGWGAGEQYF,TGCAGTGCTAGCGGAAGTTCGGGGTGGGGCGCGGGGGAGCAGTACTTC,.,16,many,TRBV20-1,TRBJ2-7
CASSLAGRGLFF,TGTGCCAGCAGCTTAGCCGGCAGGGGGCTGTTCTTC,TRBD1,12,once,TRBV11-2,TRBJ2-1
CASRGGAPERTQYF,TGCGCCAGCAGGGGCGGGGCCCCAGAAAGGACCCAGTACTTC,.,14,few,TRBV4-1,TRBJ2-5
CASSSGTGKNQPQHF,TGTGCCAGCAGTTCAGGGACAGGGAAAAATCAGCCCCAGCATTTT,TRBD1,15,many,TRBV12-3/TRBV12-4,TRBJ1-5
CASSKKAERIGVRGVYNEQFF,TGTGCCAGTAGTAAAAAAGCAGAACGGATCGGGGTGAGGGGAGTTTACAATGAGCAGTTCTTC,.,21,many,TRBV19,TRBJ2-1
CASSRRGPPTDTQYF,TGTGCCAGCAGCCGTAGGGGACCCCCCACAGATACGCAGTATTTT,.,15,many,TRBV7-9,TRBJ2-3
CASSELGRHTDTQYF,TGTGCCAGCAGTGAACTGGGCAGGCACACAGATACGCAGTATTTT,.,15,many,TRBV6-1,TRBJ2-3
CSARDRGRNQPQHF,TGCAGTGCTAGAGATCGCGGCAGGAATCAGCCCCAGCATTTT,.,14,.,TRBV20-1,TRBJ1-5
CASGRDSGANVLTF,TGTGCCAGCGGTCGTGACTCTGGGGCCAACGTCCTGACTTTC,.,14,.,TRBV6-4,TRBJ2-6
CASSPQGEYTEAFF,TGCGCCAGCAGCCCACAGGGGGAATACACTGAAGCTTTCTTT,TRBD1,14,many,TRBV5-1,TRBJ1-1
CASSLDRQGAGNTIYF,TGTGCCAGCAGCTTAGATCGGCAGGGAGCCGGAAACACCATATATTTT,.,16,many,TRBV11-2,TRBJ1-3
CASSEGGYQGGYTF,TGTGCCAGCAGTGAAGGAGGATATCAAGGTGGCTACACCTTC,.,14,.,TRBV6-1,TRBJ1-2
CATSSQDRLYNEQFF,TGTGCCACCAGCTCCCAAGACAGGCTATACAATGAGCAGTTCTTC,.,15,many,TRBV15,TRBJ2-1
CASSYPPSGPDAETQYF,TGTGCCAGCAGTTACCCCCCGAGCGGGCCCGACGCAGAGACCCAGTACTTC,.,17,few,TRBV6-6,TRBJ2-5
CASSPHLGRRYYEQYF,TGTGCCAGCAGTCCTCATCTTGGGCGGCGCTACTACGAGCAGTACTTC,.,16,many,TRBV6-2/TRBV6-3,TRBJ2-7
CASSTQGPGANVLTF,TGTGCCAGCAGTACTCAGGGTCCGGGGGCCAACGTCCTGACTTTC,.,15,many,TRBV28,TRBJ2-6
CASSPGLVGYTDTQYF,TGTGCCAGCTCACCAGGGCTAGTCGGGTACACAGATACGCAGTATTTT,.,16,.,TRBV18,TRBJ2-3
CASSFEVRLGNNQPQHF,TGTGCCAGCAGTTTCGAGGTTCGACTTGGGAACAATCAGCCCCAGCATTTT,.,17,many,TRBV12-3/TRBV12-4,TRBJ1-5
CASSSPSGGAFTDTQYF,TGTGCCAGCAGTTCCCCTAGCGGGGGTGCCTTCACAGATACGCAGTATTTT,TRBD2,17,few,TRBV6-1,TRBJ2-3
CASSSLAGTTYNEQFF,TGTGCCAGCAGCTCCTTGGCGGGGACCACCTACAATGAGCAGTTCTTC,.,16,.,TRBV7-8,TRBJ2-1
CASSNWDRVHTEAFF,TGTGCCAGTAGTAATTGGGACAGGGTGCACACTGAAGCTTTCTTT,TRBD1,15,many,TRBV19,TRBJ1-1
CSAPLPGQGSEAFF,TGCAGCGCCCCCCTCCCGGGACAGGGCTCTGAAGCTTTCTTT,TRBD1,14,few,TRBV29-1,TRBJ1-1
CASSQSSGGEANEQFF,TGTGCCAGCAGCCAAAGTAGCGGGGGGGAGGCCAATGAGCAGTTCTTC,TRBD2,16,.,TRBV3-1,TRBJ2-1
CASSGTASTDTQYF,TGTGCCAGCAGTGGGACCGCTAGCACAGATACGCAGTATTTT,.,14,many,TRBV19,TRBJ2-3
CASSPSGTFGNTVYF,TGTGCCAGCAGCCCCTCCGGGACGTTTGGAAACACCGTATATTTT,.,15,few,TRBV3-1,TRBJ1-3
CASGRGREETQYF,TGTGCCAGTGGTCGCGGGCGTGAAGAGACCCAGTACTTC,.,13,many,TRBV11-2,TRBJ2-5
CSARKGGAGANVLTF,TGCAGTGCTAGAAAGGGGGGGGCTGGGGCCAACGTCCTGACTTTC,.,15,few,TRBV20-1,TRBJ2-6
CASSLVTWTSGGALDTQYF,TGTGCCAGCAGCTTAGTTACCTGGACTAGCGGGGGGGCCTTAGATACGCAGTATTTT,TRBD2,19,many,TRBV7-8,TRBJ2-3
CASSALSGTGAYEQYF,TGTGCCAGCAGCGCCCTCTCCGGGACAGGCGCCTACGAGCAGTACTTC,TRBD1,16,many,TRBV7-9,TRBJ2-7
CASSATGTHTDTQYF,TGTGCCAGCTCGGCCACCGGGACACACACAGATACGCAGTATTTT,.,15,many,TRBV18,TRBJ2-3